This T cell receptor beta chain was recovered during a study of regulatory T cells in long-lasting Graves disease (dated by TCRdb to about 2021). Concerning the study at large: Persistent Graves' disease was defined as persistently positive TSH receptor autoantibodies together with antithyroid drug treatment for over 5 years. Peripheral blood TCR sequencing and RNA sequencing compared persistent Graves' disease patients with newly diagnosed Graves' disease patients. A total of roughly 33 samples underwent TCR sequencing: approximately 13 from persistent and approximately 20 from newly diagnosed Graves' disease patients. The study was conducted in China and was registered as a clinical trial. On average, persistent Graves' disease patients in the clinical cohort had been on antithyroid drugs for approximately ten years.

Libraries were built with multiplex PCR. The sequencing machine was an Illumina HiSeq 4000. CDR3 regions were amplified by Arm-PCR with iRepertoire HTBI primers to construct TCR beta libraries. PCR products were gel purified before sequencing. The study's processing was this. Across samples, 62 TRBV and 13 to 15 TRBJ segments were identified and used for gene usage analysis of CDR3 amino acid clonotypes. Filtered high-quality paired reads were merged into contigs using COPE and FqMerger. BLAST was used to align contigs to IMGT TRBV, TRBD and TRBJ reference genes, with CDR3 defined following IMGT. Clonotypes above 0.1% frequency were classified as highly expanded clones. Shannon entropy was used to measure repertoire diversity, and the Gini coefficient was used to measure V-J evenness. Clonotypes shared by more than one individual were considered public. Using fastp trimming at Q25 and MiXCR clonotype assembly, TCRdb reanalyzed the public sequencing data and kept in-frame beta chains. Each record represents a unique CDR3 protein, reported with the most common genes and DNA among its rows. TCRdb assigned the V and J calls; the authors' analysis was not used. This sample lists some 330,000 distinct CDR3 sequences; roughly 24% were detected once. The leading ten clones occupy about 29% of the sample.

This clonotype was counted many times. It has no known antigen specificity. No base quality values were provided; no much bigger clone lies one nucleotide off. The trim is 5 bases for V and 3 bases for J, with a gap of 17 bases between the germline ends. From a lookup of the germline V gene, CDR1 and CDR2 are MNHNS and SASEGT. The CDR3 has 15 amino acids, counting the end cysteine and phenylalanine. The only DNA kept is the CDR3, 45 bases in frame from the first base. General study outcomes and caveats: Persistent disease showed preferential use of TRBV28, TRBJ1-2 and TRBJ2-5, whereas newly diagnosed disease favored TRBV20-1 and TRBJ2-1. Sequencing and analysis were limited to the TCR beta chain. Persistent Graves' disease patients showed lower TCR Shannon entropy and fewer highly expanded clones than newly diagnosed patients, suggesting clonal expansion. The authors noted that the small sample size was a limitation that may lower accuracy. More public clonotypes were shared among persistent patients (under 3,000) than among newly diagnosed patients (over 900). Peripheral blood alone was examined, since thyroid tissue, which constituted the primary lesion, could not be accessed.

What this sample's time point label stands for: persistent/refractory GD, antithyroid drugs over 5 years with positive TRAb. RNA was extracted from PBMCs in TRIzol for both TCR sequencing and RNA sequencing. The diagnosis of Graves' disease followed American Thyroid Association guidelines. Recruitment of patients was carried out at an endocrinology department in Xi'an, China. Each patient gave roughly 10 milliliters of peripheral blood, collected in an EDTA anticoagulant tube. Ficoll Paque Plus density gradient separation was used to isolate PBMCs, and no further T cell sorting was done. RNA quality was checked with an Agilent 2100 Bioanalyzer and agarose gel, and concentration with a NanoDrop 2000.

The receptor was derived from a woman aged 40 to 50 with Graves disease. Donor details come from another sample of the same person, matched by shared clones. The sequencing used peripheral blood mononuclear cells (PBMCs), collected when the disease was refractory, from a patient treated with antithyroid drugs. This chain is built from TRBV6-1 and TRBJ2-7; possibly the D gene is TRBD2, per 6 matching bases. The CDR3 here reads CASSQTGTVYYEQYF. The DNA sequence is TGTGCCAGCAGTCAAACCGGGACTGTATACTACGAGCAGTACTTC.